The 22 T cell receptor beta chains reported below all come from one sample, sequenced in a study of shared clonotypes between healthy human individuals. The naive CD8 subset, CD45RO-negative cells positively selected for CCR7, excluded terminally differentiated effector memory CD45RA+ cells. The protocol was immunoSEQ multiplex PCR, while the TCRdb copy is restricted to in-frame clones and leaves out a portion. The table has around 560,000 clones, 85% to 95% seen once. Source material: naive CD8+ T cells sorted from blood. The receptors were gathered from a woman in her twenties or thirties in good health.

This rearrangement joins TRBV4-1 to TRBJ2-3; D is undetermined. V gave up 10 bases and J gave up 4 bases, with 21 bases separating them. The germline V gene has CDR1 MGHRA and CDR2 YSYEKL. This CDR3 region has 15 residues. In DNA, the CDR3 is TGCGCCACCGCGCCCCGGCCTCCTGGGGCAGATACGCAGTATTTT. Translating it yields CATAPRPPGADTQYF.

The chain couples TRBV5-4 to TRBJ2-7; 8 nucleotides match TRBD2. CDR1 is SGHNT, CDR2 YYREEE, per germline (reference sequence). The CDR3 sequence is 15 residues long. V lost 4 bases, J lost 3 bases, and 9 bases stayed unmatched. For the CDR3, the DNA is TGTGCCAGCAGCCTACCGGGGGGGTTGGACTACGAGCAGTACTTC. Its translation is CASSLPGGLDYEQYF.

The CDR3 is CGPPGAGNEKLFF. The CDR3 region has the DNA TGTGGACCCCCGGGGGCTGGTAATGAAAAACTGTTTTTT. The rearrangement links TRBV27 to TRBJ1-4; tentative D call: TRBD1 (6 bases). CDR1 is MNHEY, CDR2 SMNVEV, per germline (reference sequence). The CDR3 has 13 residues.

The sample holds one count of this clone. V and J are TRBV7-8 and TRBJ2-3, with 11 bases lining up with TRBD2. Germline values: CDR1 SGHVS, CDR2 FQNEAQ. V lost 6 bases, J lost 2 bases, and 7 bases stayed unmatched. The CDR3 has 16 amino acids. The CDR3 DNA reads TGTGCCAGCAGAACCGGACTAGCGGGTTTCACAGATACGCAGTATTTT. The encoded protein is CASRTGLAGFTDTQYF.

Notes on this clone: Other DNA sequences within the sample encode an identical CDR3. The genes are TRBV5-6 and TRBJ2-5; D is unclear. This CDR3 comprises 13 residues. Per germline, CDR1 SGHDT and CDR2 YYEEEE. Trimming took 0 bases from V and 3 from J, leaving 6 bases between them. DNA for the CDR3: TGTGCCAGCAGCTTGGCCCTGGAAGAGACCCAGTACTTC. As protein: CASSLALEETQYF.

This chain uses TRBV11-2 with TRBJ2-7; D call uncertain. The CDR3 contains 15 residues. Looked up from germline, CDR1 is SGHAT and CDR2 is FQNNGV. V shed 4 bases and J shed 1 base, with 14 bases lying between them. CDR3 nucleotides: TGTGCCAGCAGCTCCGAGTTAGGCCAATCCTACGAGCAGTACTTC. Its translation is CASSSELGQSYEQYF.

This clone appeared a single time. This rearrangement joins TRBV7-8 to TRBJ1-1; tentatively, D is TRBD1 (6 bases). In germline, CDR1 is SGHVS, CDR2 FQNEAQ. The V and J ends lost 1 base and 4 bases respectively, with 22 bases between them. CDR3 length: 18 amino acids. This CDR3 is CASSLVGAAVELGTEAFF. The DNA of the CDR3 is TGTGCCAGCAGCTTAGTGGGGGCAGCCGTTGAGCTGGGCACTGAAGCTTTCTTT.

This sequence joins TRBV13 and TRBJ2-3, with a weak D call TRBD2 (6 bases). Germline V gene lookup returns CDR1 PRHDT and CDR2 FYEKMQ (reference sequence). The CDR3 is 13 amino acids. V lost 2 bases, J lost 4 bases, and 7 bases lay in between. The CDR3 here is CASSLPGADTQYF. CDR3 sequence (DNA): TGTGCCAGCAGCTTACCGGGGGCAGATACGCAGTATTTT. Variable domain in full (rest from reference TRBV13 and TRBJ2-3): AAGVIQSPRHLIKEKRETATLKCYPIPRHDTVYWYQQGPGQDPQFLISFYEKMQSDKGSIPDRFSAQQFSDYHSELNMSSLELGDSALYFCASSLPGADTQYFGPGTRLTVL.

The chain couples TRBV6-1 to TRBJ1-2; no reliable D call. Between the trimmed V and J ends, which lost 2 bases and 8 bases, there was a span of 15 bases. CDR3 length: 14 residues. Germline V CDR1 and CDR2: MNHNS, SASEGT. The CDR3 sequence is CASSELTNSGGYTF. The CDR3 DNA is TGTGCCAGCAGTGAATTAACCAACTCAGGCGGCTACACCTTC.

V and J are TRBV5-4 and TRBJ1-2, with D perhaps TRBD1 (5 bases). CDR1 and CDR2 from the germline V gene are SGHNT and YYREEE (reference sequence). Trimming left V 4 bases short and J 0 bases short, with 22 bases between. The CDR3 has 18 amino acids. CDR3 coding DNA: TGTGCCAGCAGCACCTCTTCCAGGGTATTGGAGTCTAACTATGGCTACACCTTC. It translates to CASSTSSRVLESNYGYTF.

The V and J genes are TRBV28 and TRBJ1-2, with TRBD1 matching over 9 bases. This CDR3 contains 17 residues. J was trimmed by 1 base and V by 7 bases; bases with no gene match: 13. Per the germline V gene, CDR1 is MDHEN and CDR2 is SYDVKM. As DNA, the CDR3 is TGTGCCAGCAAAGGCCCCAGACAGGGGGACCATAACTATGGCTACACCTTC. Its protein is CASKGPRQGDHNYGYTF.

CDR3 amino acids: CASDVMAGDYNEQFF. CDR3 sequence (DNA): TGCGCCAGCGACGTAATGGCGGGAGACTACAATGAGCAGTTCTTC. This chain uses TRBV10-2 with TRBJ2-1; 7 bases are a match to TRBD2. V lost 8 bases, J lost 3 bases, and 10 bases stayed unmatched. The V gene's germline CDR1 is WSHSY and CDR2 SAAADI. This CDR3 is 15 amino acids long.

J is TRBJ2-7 and V is TRBV5-1; the D gene could be TRBD1 or TRBD2 (5 bases each). V lost 5 bases and J 0 bases, leaving 15 bases between the germline ends. The CDR3 length is 15 residues. Germline V CDR1 and CDR2: SGHRS, YFSETQ. The CDR3 DNA reads as TGCGCCAGCAGAAGAGGGGCGGACGGCTCCTACGAGCAGTACTTC. Its protein product is CASRRGADGSYEQYF.

This clone was detected only once. The rearrangement links TRBV7-3 to TRBJ2-1, with 9 bases identical to TRBD2. Germline V gives CDR1 SGHTA, CDR2 FQGTGA. V lost 8 bases and J lost 8; bases outside the gene matches: 10. The CDR3 runs to 14 residues. CDR3 region: CASSGGRALDEQFF. The CDR3 nucleotides are TGTGCCAGCTCCGGCGGGAGGGCCTTGGATGAGCAGTTCTTC.

This sequence joins TRBV19 and TRBJ2-7; no clear D. V lost 3 bases and J lost 6, with 15 bases in between. CDR1 LNHDA and CDR2 SQIVND come from the germline V gene (reference sequence). There are 14 residues in the CDR3. The DNA of the CDR3 is TGTGCCAGTAGTATTTTAAGGAAGTTGTGCGAGCAGTACTTC. It specifies CASSILRKLCEQYF.

The chain joins TRBV7-9 to TRBJ2-1, with a possible D match to TRBD2 (5 bases). Germline V gene lookup returns CDR1 SEHNR and CDR2 FQNEAQ (reference sequence). Deletions cut 5 bases from V and 6 bases from J, with 5 bases between. The CDR3 covers 11 residues. Written as DNA, the CDR3 is TGTGCCAGCAGCGGGAGCAATGAGCAGTTCTTC. Amino acid sequence: CASSGSNEQFF. The variable domain in full, completed from reference TRBV7-9 and TRBJ2-1, reads DTGVSQNPRHKITKRGQNVTFRCDPISEHNRLYWYRQTLGQGPEFLTYFQNEAQLEKSRLLSDRFSAERPKGSFSTLEIQRTEQGDSAMYLCASSGSNEQFFGPGTRLTVL.

The chain recombines TRBV30 with TRBJ2-7, with TRBD1 identical over 8 bases. Germline CDR1 and CDR2: GTSNPN and SVGIG (reference sequence). Trimming cost V 1 base and J 6 bases; bases outside gene matches: 5. This CDR3 is built from 13 residues. The CDR3 sequence is CAWSGGQGGEQYF. CDR3 DNA: TGTGCCTGGAGTGGCGGACAGGGTGGCGAGCAGTACTTC.

The genes are TRBV5-6 and TRBJ2-7; no clear D. Trimming removed 2 bases from V and 3 bases from J, with 12 bases in between. The CDR3 sequence is 14 residues long. Looked up from germline, CDR1 is SGHDT and CDR2 is YYEEEE. CDR3 in amino acids: CASSFGRAFYEQYF. CDR3 coding DNA: TGTGCCAGCAGCTTTGGACGGGCCTTCTACGAGCAGTACTTC.

The chain links TRBV19 to TRBJ2-7; D is tentatively TRBD1 or TRBD2 (5 bases each). V lost 3 bases and J 6 bases, leaving 12 bases between the germline ends. CDR1 is LNHDA and CDR2 is SQIVND in the germline V gene (reference sequence). The CDR3 extends over 13 amino acids. CDR3 amino acids: CASSMDFGAEQYF. The CDR3 coding sequence is TGTGCCAGTAGTATGGATTTCGGGGCCGAGCAGTACTTC. The complete variable domain, with remaining parts taken from reference TRBV19 and TRBJ2-7, reads DGGITQSPKYLFRKEGQNVTLSCEQNLNHDAMYWYRQDPGQGLRLIYYSQIVNDFQKGDIAEGYSVSREKKESFPLTVTSAQKNPTAFYLCASSMDFGAEQYFGPGTRLTVT.

V usage is TRBV7-9 and J usage is TRBJ2-1, with TRBD2 identical over 8 bases. The V and J ends lost 6 bases and 10 bases, in that order; junction bases with no gene match: 8. Germline assignment: CDR1 SEHNR and CDR2 FQNEAQ (reference sequence). This CDR3 region has 13 residues. The CDR3 DNA is TGTGCCAGCAGTGCTAGCGGGTATGGAGAGCAGTTCTTC. It translates to CASSASGYGEQFF.

This CDR3 is CASSRGQQYGYTF. The CDR3 region has the DNA TGTGCCAGCAGTAGGGGACAGCAATATGGCTACACCTTC. V usage is TRBV28 and J usage is TRBJ1-2, with 7 bases that match TRBD1. CDR3 length: 13 amino acids. The germline gives CDR1 MDHEN, CDR2 SYDVKM. V lost 5 bases, J lost 5 bases, and 5 bases stayed unmatched.

The J gene is TRBJ2-3, the V gene TRBV7-9; 9 nucleotides line up with TRBD1. V trimming: 5 bases; J trimming: 4 bases; junction bases outside the gene matches: 19. CDR1 is SEHNR, CDR2 FQNEAQ, per germline (reference sequence). The CDR3 is made up of 19 amino acids. The CDR3 region has the DNA TGTGCCAGCAGCCATCGAACCCCCCGGACCGGGACAGGGTCAGATACGCAGTATTTT. This encodes CASSHRTPRTGTGSDTQYF.